This is a list of T cell receptor beta chains from one sample in a study of cytomegalovirus exposure and HLA in healthy donors. Assay: immunoSEQ multiplex PCR; the TCRdb copy retains only in-frame clones and omits some. The table for this sample gives tens of thousands of clones. The sample taken for sequencing was PBMCs. These receptor sequences come from a man in his forties or fifties in good health and CMV-seronegative. Each CDR3 is given with its conserved first and last residue. D genes are given only for firm matches.

>TRBV7-3|TRBD1|TRBJ2-7
CASSQTGTAYEQYF
TGTGCCAGCAGCCAGACAGGGACCGCCTACGAGCAGTACTTC
>TRBV21-1|NA|TRBJ1-2
CASSKWRSFGPPNYGYTF
TGTGCCAGCAGCAAATGGCGGAGTTTTGGTCCGCCGAACTATGGCTACACCTTC
>TRBV4-1|TRBD1|TRBJ1-4
CASSQSPGQAGEKLFF
TGCGCCAGCAGCCAGAGTCCGGGACAGGCGGGTGAAAAACTGTTTTTT
>TRBV5-1|TRBD2|TRBJ2-2
CASSPVSGGAGELFF
TGCGCCAGCAGCCCCGTCTCGGGGGGGGCCGGGGAGCTGTTTTTT
>TRBV6-1|TRBD2|TRBJ2-7
CASSQGTSGTYEQYF
TGTGCCAGCAGCCAAGGGACTAGCGGAACCTACGAGCAGTACTTC
>TRBV5-6|TRBD1|TRBJ1-3
CASSFRTGVMENTIYF
TGTGCCAGCAGCTTCAGGACAGGGGTTATGGAAAACACCATATATTTT
>TRBV28|NA|TRBJ1-1
CASGSTRGQRTEAFF
TGTGCCAGCGGGTCGACTCGGGGACAACGAACTGAAGCTTTCTTT
>TRBV19|TRBD1|TRBJ2-6
CASSPTGGFGANVLTF
TGTGCCAGTAGTCCGACAGGGGGCTTTGGGGCCAACGTCCTGACTTTC
>TRBV6-4|TRBD2|TRBJ2-3
CASSLAGSTDTQYF
TGTGCCAGCAGCCTAGCGGGGAGCACAGATACGCAGTATTTT
>TRBV6-1|NA|TRBJ2-3
CASSSGVLGTDTQYF
TGTGCCAGCAGCTCGGGGGTCCTCGGCACAGATACGCAGTATTTT
>TRBV28|TRBD1|TRBJ2-7
CASSSSGGWSNEQYF
TGTGCCAGCAGTTCCTCAGGGGGCTGGAGCAACGAGCAGTACTTC
>TRBV29-1|NA|TRBJ2-7
CSVLGQRSSYEQYF
TGCAGCGTTCTAGGACAACGGAGCTCCTACGAGCAGTACTTC
>TRBV2|TRBD2|TRBJ2-3
CATHGAGYTDTQYF
TGTGCTACGCACGGAGCGGGGTACACAGATACGCAGTATTTT
>TRBV11-2|NA|TRBJ2-2
CASSPRLDTGELFF
TGTGCCAGCAGCCCCCGACTAGACACCGGGGAGCTGTTTTTT
>TRBV28|TRBD2|TRBJ2-1
CASSPDSGGANNEQFF
TGTGCCAGCAGTCCTGATAGCGGGGGGGCGAACAATGAGCAGTTCTTC
>TRBV28|TRBD1|TRBJ1-5
CASSLGSTGMLSKPQHF
TGTGCCAGCAGTTTGGGCTCGACAGGGATGTTAAGCAAGCCCCAGCATTTT
>TRBV11-2|TRBD1|TRBJ2-7
CASSPRDRVYEQYF
TGTGCCAGCAGCCCCCGGGACAGGGTATACGAGCAGTACTTC
>TRBV2|TRBD1|TRBJ2-2
CASRKTGSDTGELFF
TGTGCCAGCAGGAAGACAGGGAGCGACACCGGGGAGCTGTTTTTT
>TRBV19|TRBD1|TRBJ2-1
CASRFGRNQGVPYNEQFF
TGTGCCAGTAGATTCGGCAGAAATCAGGGGGTCCCCTACAATGAGCAGTTCTTC
>TRBV18|NA|TRBJ2-7
CASSPRKGVVTYEQYF
TGTGCCAGCTCACCACGTAAGGGAGTAGTCACCTACGAGCAGTACTTC
>TRBV28|NA|TRBJ1-1
CASSLSSKMNTEAFF
TGTGCCAGCAGTTTAAGTAGCAAAATGAACACTGAAGCTTTCTTT
>TRBV6-5|NA|TRBJ2-1
CASSYGLGNNEQFF
TGTGCCAGCAGTTACGGCCTAGGTAACAATGAGCAGTTCTTC
>TRBV19|NA|TRBJ2-7
CASSVTGETYEQYF
TGTGCCAGTAGCGTTACGGGGGAAACCTACGAGCAGTACTTC
>TRBV5-1|NA|TRBJ2-4
CASSLQGPDASIQYF
TGCGCCAGCAGCTTACAGGGACCGGATGCTAGCATTCAGTACTTC
>TRBV30|NA|TRBJ1-5
CAWKGQGRANQPQHF
TGTGCCTGGAAGGGCCAGGGGAGGGCCAATCAGCCCCAGCATTTT
>TRBV6-5|TRBD1|TRBJ2-7
CASSYSNRGLNEQYF
TGTGCCAGCAGTTACTCGAACAGGGGGCTGAACGAGCAGTACTTC
>TRBV9|NA|TRBJ1-3
CASSVATGGNTIYF
TGTGCCAGCAGCGTAGCCACAGGGGGAAACACCATATATTTT
>TRBV5-1|NA|TRBJ2-2
CASSLYIPTGELFF
TGCGCCAGCAGCTTGTATATCCCCACCGGGGAGCTGTTTTTT
>TRBV7-7|TRBD2|TRBJ2-5
CAIKTSGDGETQYF
TGTGCTATAAAGACTAGCGGGGACGGAGAGACCCAGTACTTC
>TRBV10-3|TRBD1|TRBJ2-2
CAILGQTVGGELFF
TGTGCCATCTTGGGACAGACCGTGGGCGGGGAGCTGTTTTTT
>TRBV28|NA|TRBJ2-7
CASSSPTVSSYEQYF
TGTGCCAGCAGTTCCCCGACAGTGAGCTCCTACGAGCAGTACTTC
>TRBV6-1|TRBD1|TRBJ1-4
CASSVTGGAPEKLFF
TGTGCCAGCAGTGTCACAGGGGGCGCACCTGAAAAACTGTTTTTT
>TRBV5-4|NA|TRBJ1-6
CASSSGQPNSPLHF
TGTGCCAGCAGCTCCGGACAGCCTAATTCACCCCTCCACTTT
>TRBV7-2|NA|TRBJ1-6
CASSKSQGSSYNSPLHF
TGTGCCAGCAGCAAAAGCCAGGGGAGCTCCTATAATTCACCCCTCCACTTT
>TRBV10-3|NA|TRBJ1-2
CAISATYDNYGYTF
TGTGCCATCAGTGCGACATATGACAACTATGGCTACACCTTC
>TRBV30|NA|TRBJ1-5
CAWSQGLSNQPQHF
TGTGCCTGGAGTCAGGGTTTAAGCAATCAGCCCCAGCATTTT
>TRBV9|NA|TRBJ1-2
CASSATGGYGYTF
TGTGCCAGCAGTGCGACAGGCGGATATGGCTACACCTTC
>TRBV6-5|NA|TRBJ2-1
CASSYSGVGNEQFF
TGTGCCAGCAGTTACTCAGGGGTTGGAAATGAGCAGTTCTTC
>TRBV10-1|TRBD1|TRBJ2-3
CASSERGQGTDTQYF
TGCGCCAGCAGTGAAAGGGGACAGGGAACAGATACGCAGTATTTT